The following is a TCR beta chain sequence with its context. This CDR3 spans 15 amino acids. Germline V gene data show CDR1 as SGHRS and CDR2 as YFSETQ. Trimming at V came to 4 bases and at J to 3 bases, leaving 8 bases not matched to a gene. These data are taken from a study of PD-L1 blockade in urothelial cancer. Here immunoSEQ multiplex PCR was the method, and the copy in TCRdb shows in-frame clones only, minus some. Of 50,000 or so clones in the sample, about 72% were seen once. The chain recombines TRBV5-1 with TRBJ1-1; TRBD1 aligns across 8 bases. The TCR comes from a man between 65 and 79 years old with urothelial cancer. The source was PBMCs, collected around atezolizumab (anti-PD-L1) treatment. This chain's CDR3 is CASSLTGGRDTEAFF. CDR3 DNA sequence: TGCGCCAGCAGCCTTACAGGGGGTAGGGACACTGAAGCTTTCTTT. Using reference TRBV5-1 and TRBJ1-1 for the parts outside the CDR3, the full variable domain is KAGVTQTPRYLIKTRGQQVTLSCSPISGHRSVSWYQQTPGQGLQFLFEYFSETQRNKGNFPGRFSGRQFSNSRSEMNVSTLELGDSALYLCASSLTGGRDTEAFFGQGTRLTVV.